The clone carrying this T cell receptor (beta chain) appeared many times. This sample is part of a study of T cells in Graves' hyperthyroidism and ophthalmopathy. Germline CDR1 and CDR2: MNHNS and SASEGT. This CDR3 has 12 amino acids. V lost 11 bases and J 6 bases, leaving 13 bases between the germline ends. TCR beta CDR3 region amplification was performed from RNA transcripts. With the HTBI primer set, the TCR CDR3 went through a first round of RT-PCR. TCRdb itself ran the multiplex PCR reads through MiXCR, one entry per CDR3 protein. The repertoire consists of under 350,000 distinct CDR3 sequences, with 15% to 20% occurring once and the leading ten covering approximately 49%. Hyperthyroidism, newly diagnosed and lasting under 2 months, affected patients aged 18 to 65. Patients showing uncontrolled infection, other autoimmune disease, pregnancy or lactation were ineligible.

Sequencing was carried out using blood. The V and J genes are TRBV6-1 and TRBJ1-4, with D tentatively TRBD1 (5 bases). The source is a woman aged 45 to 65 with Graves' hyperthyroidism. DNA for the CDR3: TGTGCCCATCAGGGAAGGGATGAAAAACTGTTTTTT. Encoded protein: CAHQGRDEKLFF.